The rows below give T cell receptor beta chains drawn from one sample of a study of cytomegalovirus exposure and HLA in healthy donors. The method was immunoSEQ multiplex PCR; TCRdb's version includes in-frame clones alone and lacks a portion of them. The sample lists 150,000 to 250,000 clones, about four fifths occurring once. Sequences were obtained from PBMCs. These receptors all stem from a girl aged 5-17 years in good health and CMV-seropositive. Both conserved end residues are part of each CDR3. The D gene is left open where the match is weak. Only part of the rows carry a size: once, few, many, or a class if the clone is expanded.

size: .; J: TRBJ2-5; V: TRBV9; D: TRBD2; CDR3: CASSVGSGGFSIETQYF; DNA: TGTGCCAGCAGCGTAGGTAGCGGGGGTTTTTCGATAGAGACCCAGTACTTC
size: .; J: TRBJ2-5; V: TRBV19; D: .; CDR3: CASRERGTGIQETQYF; DNA: TGTGCCAGTAGGGAGAGAGGAACAGGGATACAAGAGACCCAGTACTTC
size: once; J: TRBJ2-1; V: TRBV5-1; D: TRBD1; CDR3: CASSSQVGTVNNEQFF; DNA: TGCGCCAGCAGCTCACAGGTTGGGACAGTCAACAATGAGCAGTTCTTC
size: once; J: TRBJ2-2; V: TRBV19; D: .; CDR3: CASTTPPGELFF; DNA: TGTGCCAGTACGACACCACCCGGGGAGCTGTTTTTT
size: .; J: TRBJ2-7; V: TRBV7-9; D: TRBD2; CDR3: CASSPSGTRGEQYF; DNA: TGTGCCAGCAGTCCTTCCGGGACTAGGGGCGAGCAGTACTTC
size: .; J: TRBJ2-7; V: TRBV11-2; D: TRBD1; CDR3: CASSLGTGPYEQYF; DNA: TGTGCCAGCAGCTTAGGGACAGGGCCCTACGAGCAGTACTTC
size: .; J: TRBJ1-1; V: TRBV7-9; D: TRBD1; CDR3: CASEVTGDNTEAFF; DNA: TGTGCCAGCGAGGTTACAGGGGATAACACTGAAGCTTTCTTT
size: .; J: TRBJ2-5; V: TRBV30; D: .; CDR3: CAWSVRRETQYF; DNA: TGTGCCTGGAGTGTACGGCGGGAGACCCAGTACTTC
size: once; J: TRBJ2-1; V: TRBV7-9; D: TRBD2; CDR3: CASSLGLAGGEQFF; DNA: TGTGCCAGCAGCTTAGGACTAGCGGGAGGTGAGCAGTTCTTC
size: few; J: TRBJ1-2; V: TRBV6-5; D: .; CDR3: CASRRGFLGYTF; DNA: TGTGCCAGCAGGCGGGGATTTCTTGGCTACACCTTC
size: once; J: TRBJ2-5; V: TRBV6-5; D: .; CDR3: CASSYEPSYETQYF; DNA: TGTGCCAGCAGTTACGAACCGAGCTACGAAACCCAGTACTTC
size: .; J: TRBJ2-1; V: TRBV11-3; D: TRBD2; CDR3: CASSLAGTSGGAGQFF; DNA: TGTGCCAGCAGCTTAGCCGGGACTAGCGGGGGGGCCGGGCAGTTCTTC
size: few; J: TRBJ1-2; V: TRBV7-2; D: TRBD1; CDR3: CASSLAGTGFGYTF; DNA: TGTGCCAGCAGCCTCGCCGGGACAGGGTTTGGCTACACCTTC
size: .; J: TRBJ2-2; V: TRBV28; D: .; CDR3: CASSQYPGGNTGELFF; DNA: TGTGCCAGCAGTCAATACCCCGGGGGGAACACCGGGGAGCTGTTTTTT
size: .; J: TRBJ2-2; V: TRBV5-1; D: TRBD1; CDR3: CASSPNRGQAGELFF; DNA: TGCGCCAGCAGCCCCAACAGGGGGCAAGCCGGGGAGCTGTTTTTT
size: once; J: TRBJ1-4; V: TRBV9; D: TRBD1; CDR3: CASSVRTGPNEKLFF; DNA: TGTGCCAGCAGCGTGAGGACAGGCCCGAATGAAAAACTGTTTTTT
size: .; J: TRBJ2-3; V: TRBV30; D: TRBD2; CDR3: CAWAPGLASDTQYF; DNA: TGTGCCTGGGCTCCGGGACTAGCATCAGATACGCAGTATTTT
size: .; J: TRBJ1-2; V: TRBV10-2; D: .; CDR3: CASSEFVTDTYTF; DNA: TGCGCCAGCAGTGAGTTTGTCACAGACACCTACACCTTC
size: .; J: TRBJ2-5; V: TRBV29-1; D: .; CDR3: CSGAGASYQETQYF; DNA: TGCAGCGGTGCAGGTGCTTCGTACCAAGAGACCCAGTACTTC
size: .; J: TRBJ1-5; V: TRBV4-3; D: TRBD1; CDR3: CASSQEVTGGVQPQHF; DNA: TGCGCCAGCAGCCAAGAAGTGACAGGGGGGGTTCAGCCCCAGCATTTT
size: few; J: TRBJ2-2; V: TRBV4-2; D: .; CDR3: CASSLDPGGAGELFF; DNA: TGTGCCAGCAGCCTAGACCCAGGAGGGGCCGGGGAGCTGTTTTTT
size: .; J: TRBJ2-1; V: TRBV7-2; D: .; CDR3: CASSGPTESSYNEQFF; DNA: TGTGCCAGCAGCGGGCCGACAGAGAGCTCCTACAATGAGCAGTTCTTC
size: .; J: TRBJ2-2; V: TRBV30; D: .; CDR3: CAFTGVRNTGELFF; DNA: TGTGCCTTCACCGGGGTAAGAAACACCGGGGAGCTGTTTTTT
size: .; J: TRBJ1-1; V: TRBV7-2; D: TRBD1; CDR3: CASSLWTGRTEAFF; DNA: TGTGCCAGCAGCTTGTGGACAGGGCGGACTGAAGCTTTCTTT
size: .; J: TRBJ2-7; V: TRBV4-1; D: .; CDR3: CASSQEQGGEQYF; DNA: TGCGCCAGCAGCCAAGAGCAGGGGGGCGAGCAGTACTTC
size: .; J: TRBJ2-1; V: TRBV9; D: .; CDR3: CASSVAGFAYNEQFF; DNA: TGTGCCAGCAGCGTAGCCGGGTTTGCCTACAATGAGCAGTTCTTC
size: .; J: TRBJ2-1; V: TRBV18; D: TRBD1; CDR3: CASSPLVLNLRGPSVNEQFF; DNA: TGTGCCAGCTCACCCCTCGTTCTCAACCTTAGGGGGCCCTCGGTGAATGAGCAGTTCTTC
size: .; J: TRBJ1-1; V: TRBV19; D: .; CDR3: CASSIAPVANTEAFF; DNA: TGTGCCAGTAGTATAGCCCCCGTAGCGAACACTGAAGCTTTCTTT
size: once; J: TRBJ2-7; V: TRBV27; D: TRBD1; CDR3: CASNPRDRGYEQYF; DNA: TGTGCCAGCAACCCCCGGGACAGGGGGTACGAGCAGTACTTC
size: .; J: TRBJ2-7; V: TRBV5-1; D: TRBD1; CDR3: CASSFLAGGTYEQYF; DNA: TGCGCCAGCAGCTTCTTGGCAGGGGGTACCTACGAGCAGTACTTC
size: .; J: TRBJ2-3; V: TRBV13; D: TRBD2; CDR3: CASSLTSSSDTQYF; DNA: TGTGCCAGCAGCTTGACTAGCAGTTCAGATACGCAGTATTTT
size: .; J: TRBJ1-1; V: TRBV27; D: .; CDR3: CASSFSGPTEAFF; DNA: TGTGCCAGCAGTTTTTCAGGGCCCACTGAAGCTTTCTTT
size: .; J: TRBJ2-1; V: TRBV12-5; D: .; CDR3: CASGPEETKRNEQFF; DNA: TGTGCTAGTGGACCCGAAGAGACTAAACGAAATGAGCAGTTCTTC
size: .; J: TRBJ2-7; V: TRBV5-4; D: .; CDR3: CASSLWGGPREQYF; DNA: TGTGCCAGCAGCTTATGGGGGGGGCCTCGCGAGCAGTACTTC
size: .; J: TRBJ2-5; V: TRBV6-1; D: TRBD2; CDR3: CASSARLAGGETQYF; DNA: TGTGCCAGCAGTGCGCGGCTAGCGGGGGGCGAGACCCAGTACTTC
size: .; J: TRBJ1-5; V: TRBV9; D: TRBD1; CDR3: CASSGRAGQGAHQPQHF; DNA: TGTGCCAGCAGCGGGAGGGCGGGACAGGGGGCACATCAGCCCCAGCATTTT
size: .; J: TRBJ2-7; V: TRBV27; D: .; CDR3: CASSRAGDSYEQYF; DNA: TGTGCCAGCAGTCGAGCCGGGGATTCCTACGAGCAGTACTTC
size: .; J: TRBJ1-5; V: TRBV5-8; D: .; CDR3: CASSLARNQPQHF; DNA: TGTGCCAGCAGCTTGGCCCGGAATCAGCCCCAGCATTTT
size: .; J: TRBJ1-1; V: TRBV5-1; D: TRBD1; CDR3: CASSLRQGMNTEAFF; DNA: TGCGCCAGCAGCTTGAGACAGGGAATGAACACTGAAGCTTTCTTT
size: few; J: TRBJ2-7; V: TRBV27; D: TRBD1; CDR3: CASKFNPGGREQYF; DNA: TGTGCCAGCAAATTTAATCCAGGGGGCCGGGAGCAGTACTTC
size: .; J: TRBJ1-2; V: TRBV30; D: TRBD1; CDR3: CAWGTGGSYTF; DNA: TGTGCCTGGGGGACAGGGGGCAGCTACACCTTC
size: once; J: TRBJ2-3; V: TRBV12-5; D: TRBD2; CDR3: CASGLSVKTSGGLTDTQYF; DNA: TGTGCTAGTGGTTTGTCCGTCAAGACTAGCGGGGGGCTGACAGATACGCAGTATTTT
size: .; J: TRBJ2-1; V: TRBV7-9; D: TRBD2; CDR3: CASSLVAGGPNFEQFF; DNA: TGTGCCAGCAGCCTAGTCGCGGGGGGGCCAAACTTTGAGCAGTTCTTC
size: .; J: TRBJ2-7; V: TRBV6-6; D: .; CDR3: CASSYSGPGYEQYF; DNA: TGTGCCAGCAGTTACTCAGGCCCCGGGTACGAGCAGTACTTC
size: .; J: TRBJ2-3; V: TRBV4-2; D: .; CDR3: CASSQALWGLTDTQYF; DNA: TGTGCCAGCAGCCAAGCCCTTTGGGGGCTCACAGATACGCAGTATTTT
size: .; J: TRBJ2-1; V: TRBV4-3; D: .; CDR3: CASSQRQSAHWGHEQFF; DNA: TGCGCCAGCAGCCAACGTCAGTCAGCACACTGGGGCCATGAGCAGTTCTTC
size: once; J: TRBJ1-3; V: TRBV27; D: .; CDR3: CASSSTGFSGNTIYF; DNA: TGTGCCAGCAGTTCCACAGGCTTCTCTGGAAACACCATATATTTT
size: .; J: TRBJ2-1; V: TRBV12-5; D: TRBD2; CDR3: CASGPYAGEFF; DNA: TGTGCTAGTGGTCCTTATGCGGGGGAGTTCTTC
size: few; J: TRBJ2-2; V: TRBV19; D: .; CDR3: CASSGHPLNTGELFF; DNA: TGTGCCAGCTCGGGACACCCATTGAACACCGGGGAGCTGTTTTTT
size: .; J: TRBJ1-1; V: TRBV25-1; D: TRBD1; CDR3: CASSGFIGVQGGGTEAFF; DNA: TGTGCCAGCAGTGGGTTCATAGGAGTACAGGGGGGGGGCACTGAAGCTTTCTTT
size: .; J: TRBJ1-2; V: TRBV6-5; D: .; CDR3: CASNQQGFNYGYTF; DNA: TGTGCCAGCAACCAACAGGGTTTTAACTATGGCTACACCTTC
size: few; J: TRBJ1-1; V: TRBV29-1; D: .; CDR3: CSVHRDGNTEAFF; DNA: TGCAGCGTTCACAGGGACGGGAACACTGAAGCTTTCTTT
size: .; J: TRBJ1-5; V: TRBV29-1; D: TRBD1; CDR3: CSVETGESNQPQHF; DNA: TGCAGCGTTGAGACAGGGGAAAGCAATCAGCCCCAGCATTTT
size: .; J: TRBJ2-7; V: TRBV6-6; D: TRBD1; CDR3: CASSPPGTGQVYEQYF; DNA: TGTGCCAGCAGTCCGCCCGGGACAGGGCAGGTCTACGAGCAGTACTTC